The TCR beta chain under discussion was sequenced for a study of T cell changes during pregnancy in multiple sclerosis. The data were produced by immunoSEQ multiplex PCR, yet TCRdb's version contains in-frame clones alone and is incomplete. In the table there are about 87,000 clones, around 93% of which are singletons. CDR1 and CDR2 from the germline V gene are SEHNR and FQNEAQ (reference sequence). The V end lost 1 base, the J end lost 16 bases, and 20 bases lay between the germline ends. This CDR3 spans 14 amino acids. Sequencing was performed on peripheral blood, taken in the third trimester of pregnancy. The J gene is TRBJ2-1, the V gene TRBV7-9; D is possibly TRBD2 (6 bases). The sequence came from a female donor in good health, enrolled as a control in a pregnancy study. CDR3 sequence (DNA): TGTGCCAGCAGCTTAGAACCGGACTATCGTGGGGTTTTCTTC. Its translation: CASSLEPDYRGVFF. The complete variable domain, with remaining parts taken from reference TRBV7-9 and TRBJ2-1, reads DTGVSQNPRHKITKRGQNVTFRCDPISEHNRLYWYRQTLGQGPEFLTYFQNEAQLEKSRLLSDRFSAERPKGSFSTLEIQRTEQGDSAMYLCASSLEPDYRGVFFGPGTRLTVL.